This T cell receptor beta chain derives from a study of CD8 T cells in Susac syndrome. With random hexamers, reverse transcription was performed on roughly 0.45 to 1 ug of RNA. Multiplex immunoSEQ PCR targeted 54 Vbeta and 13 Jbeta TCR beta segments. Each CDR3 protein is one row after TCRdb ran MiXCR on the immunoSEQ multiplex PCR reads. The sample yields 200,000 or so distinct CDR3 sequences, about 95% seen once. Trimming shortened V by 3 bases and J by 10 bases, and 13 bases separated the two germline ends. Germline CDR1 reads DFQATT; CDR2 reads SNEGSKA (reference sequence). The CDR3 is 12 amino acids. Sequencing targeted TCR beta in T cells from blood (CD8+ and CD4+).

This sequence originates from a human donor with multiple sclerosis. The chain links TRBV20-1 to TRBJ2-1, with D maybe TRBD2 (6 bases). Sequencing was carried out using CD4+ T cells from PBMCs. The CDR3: CSARRLVDEQFF. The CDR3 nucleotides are TGCAGTGCTAGGAGACTAGTAGACGAGCAGTTCTTC.